This section outlines one TCR beta chain sequence together with its context. The sample is drawn from a study of T cell changes during pregnancy in multiple sclerosis. Sequencing used immunoSEQ multiplex PCR; TCRdb keeps in-frame clones, though not all of them. This sample has fewer than 30,000 clones, with about 92% found just once. CDR1 is LNHNV and CDR2 is YYDKDF in the germline V gene (reference sequence). The CDR3 covers 14 residues. The V gene lost 0 bases and the J gene lost 5 bases, with 10 bases spanning the gap. This TCR was recovered from a female donor with multiple sclerosis, enrolled in a pregnancy study. V and J are TRBV15 and TRBJ1-2; no firm D call. The sequences come from CD8+ T cells from peripheral blood mononuclear cells, collected before pregnancy. The CDR3 region is CATSRDRTGYGYTF. In DNA form, the CDR3 reads TGTGCCACCAGCAGAGATAGGACGGGGTATGGCTACACCTTC.